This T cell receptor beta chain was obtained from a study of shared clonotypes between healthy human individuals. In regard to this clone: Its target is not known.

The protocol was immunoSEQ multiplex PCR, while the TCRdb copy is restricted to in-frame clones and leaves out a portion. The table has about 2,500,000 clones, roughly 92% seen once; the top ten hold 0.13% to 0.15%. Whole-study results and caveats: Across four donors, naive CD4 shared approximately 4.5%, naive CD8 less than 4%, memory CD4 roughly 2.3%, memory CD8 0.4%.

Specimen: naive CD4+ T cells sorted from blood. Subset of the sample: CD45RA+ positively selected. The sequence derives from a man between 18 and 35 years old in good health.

For the CDR3, the DNA is TGTGCCAGCAGCCCCCAGCGGGGGGGCCCCCAAGAGACCCAGTACTTC. Protein: CASSPQRGGPQETQYF. The J gene is TRBJ2-5, the V gene TRBV7-3, with 10 bases matching TRBD2. The junction had 7 bases not matched to a gene; V was cut back by 5 bases and J by 1 base. Germline lookup yields CDR1 SGHTA and CDR2 FQGTGA. This CDR3 has 16 residues.